The present T cell receptor (beta chain) was sequenced within a study of cytomegalovirus exposure and HLA in healthy donors. Findings and caveats of the study: With later analysis, a missense DCLRE1C variant became linked to TCR beta V- and J-gene trimming. In all likelihood, a cluster of highly shared sequence variants was a sequencing artifact.

Remarks on this clone: What it binds is unknown.

The V end was cut by 8 bases, the J end by 3 bases, with 13 bases between. The CDR3 covers 13 residues. The germline V gene has CDR1 ENHRY and CDR2 SYGVKD. The PCR contained 60 Vbeta and 13 Jbeta primers. Generated by immunoSEQ multiplex PCR, the TCRdb table keeps only in-frame clones and is missing some. This repertoire shows 150,000 to 200,000 clones, more than 65% found once; its top ten account for less than 3.5%. The TCR originated in a woman aged 40 to 50 in good health and CMV-seropositive. V gene TRBV10-3 combines with J gene TRBJ1-1, with D perhaps matching TRBD1 (6 bases). What was sequenced was PBMCs. The chain's CDR3 is CAIRGGADTEAFF. Here the CDR3 DNA reads TGTGCCATCCGGGGGGGCGCCGACACTGAAGCTTTCTTT.